This TCR beta chain was sequenced during a study of blood T cell repertoires in COVID-19. For the study at large: Material from acute and convalescent COVID-19 was sourced from the United States, Italy and Spain.

Method: immunoSEQ multiplex PCR; TCRdb's copy keeps in-frame clones and lacks some. The table records roughly 250,000 clones, around nine tenths of them present only once. This CDR3 has 15 amino acids. From germline, CDR1 is SGHRS and CDR2 YFSETQ. Trimming stripped 0 bases from V and 3 bases from J, with 11 bases between. The receptor's source is a man aged 35 to 55 who had recovered from COVID-19. The specimen sequenced was peripheral blood. V and J are TRBV5-1 and TRBJ2-3; tentative D call: TRBD1 (6 bases). CDR3 amino acids: CASSLVGGQTDTQYF. The CDR3 nucleotides read TGCGCCAGCAGCTTGGTTGGGGGACAAACAGATACGCAGTATTTT.